The sequence of this T cell receptor (beta chain) was determined in a study of vaccination and CD4 T cells after COVID-19. Overall study: Researchers treated cells with overlapping spike peptides taken from SARS-CoV-2, HCoV-NL63, HCoV-OC43 and HCoV-229E.

The CDR3 consists of 15 residues. Germline CDR1 and CDR2: DFQATT and SNEGSKA (reference sequence). Trimming left V 0 bases short and J 2 bases short, with 14 bases between. The Oncomine TCR Beta short-read assay generated sequence data from the DNA of cultured CD4+ T cells. Investigators isolated genomic DNA from cultured CD4+ T cells. Each CDR3 protein gets one entry after TCRdb re-called the PCR reads with MiXCR. The sample lists roughly 7,300 distinct CDR3 sequences; approximately 35% were seen once. Worth noting for this clonotype: Its specificity is unknown.

The treatment here: approximately nine-day PBMC culture with coronavirus spike peptide pools or control peptides (ViraFEST assay). Harvesting of the unexposed donor's CD4+ T cells predated the COVID-19 pandemic (2011-2018). First, ViraFEST expanded antigen-specific T cells with peptide pools, and next it sequenced the TCRs. Sequencing was carried out using CD4+ T cells from blood, cultured in vitro. V gene TRBV20-1 combines with J gene TRBJ2-7; possibly TRBD2 for D (5 bases). This sequence was found in a human donor in good health. CDR3 in amino acids: CSARELPGTTYEQYF. CDR3 bases: TGCAGTGCTAGAGAATTACCGGGAACTACCTACGAGCAGTACTTC.